These T cell receptor beta chains were read from a single sample in a study of T cells in Graves' hyperthyroidism and ophthalmopathy. TCRdb re-analysed the multiplex PCR reads in MiXCR, keeping a single row per CDR3 protein. The sample has around 620,000 distinct CDR3 sequences, roughly 50% seen once. Sequenced material: peripheral blood or thyroid tissue (not recorded which). The receptors were gathered from an adult woman with Graves' disease, either hyperthyroidism or ophthalmopathy (not recorded which). CDR3s include the opening cysteine and the closing phenylalanine or tryptophan. A D gene is named only where the DNA matches it firmly. Where a row states a size, it is once, few, many or the class of an expanded clone; other rows omit it.

j_call clone_size d_call v_call cdr3_nt cdr3_aa
TRBJ2-5 NA NA TRBV7-9 TGTGCCAGCAGCTTAGGAGGGGGGGATCAAGAGACCCAGTACTTC CASSLGGGDQETQYF
TRBJ2-2 many NA TRBV19 TGTGCCAGTAGTATAGTTAGGGGTGCCGGCGCCGGGGAGCTGTTTTTT CASSIVRGAGAGELFF
TRBJ1-1 NA NA TRBV12-3/TRBV12-4 TGTGCCAGCAGCCTTACTACGTGGGCTAGCACTGAAGCTTTCTTT CASSLTTWASTEAFF
TRBJ1-1 once NA TRBV11-2 TGTGCCAGCTACGCAGGGAAGCGCACTGAAGCTTTCTTT CASYAGKRTEAFF
TRBJ1-2 NA NA TRBV24-1 TGTGCCACCAGTGATTTTGGCGGGGATAGTCATGGCTACACCTTC CATSDFGGDSHGYTF
TRBJ1-1 many NA TRBV2 TGTGCCAGCAGCTCATGGGGGTCCACTGAAGCTTTCTTT CASSSWGSTEAFF
TRBJ1-2 many NA TRBV5-1 TGCGCCAGCAGTGGGGGGCTGGGCTATGGCTACACCTTC CASSGGLGYGYTF
TRBJ2-5 NA NA TRBV7-9 TGTGCCAGCAGCTTAGGGGGGGCAGGGCCTACAAGCAATCAGCCCCAGTACTTC CASSLGGAGPTSNQPQYF
TRBJ1-1 many NA TRBV5-1 TGCGCCAGCAGCTTGGACGATGGGAGAACTGAAGCTTTCTTT CASSLDDGRTEAFF
TRBJ2-7 NA TRBD1 TRBV12-3/TRBV12-4 TGTGCCAGCAGTTGGCCGGGACAGGTCACCTACGAGCAGTACTTC CASSWPGQVTYEQYF
TRBJ2-7 NA NA TRBV7-3 TGTGCCAGCAGCTTAATGGAGGGGGCCTACGAGCAGTACTTC CASSLMEGAYEQYF
TRBJ2-7 many TRBD2 TRBV20-1 TGCAGTGCTCGGCGGGGGAGCTCCTACGAGCAGTACTTC CSARRGSSYEQYF
TRBJ1-2 many NA TRBV20-1 TGCAGTGCTAGAGAAAGGTTCAGTAACTATGGCTACACCTTC CSARERFSNYGYTF
TRBJ2-7 many TRBD1 TRBV14 TGTGCCAGCAGCCTGACCGGGACAGGGGCTGGGGAGCAGTACTTC CASSLTGTGAGEQYF
TRBJ1-2 once NA TRBV10-3 TGTGCCATCAGAAAACTAAACTATGGCTACACCTTC CAIRKLNYGYTF
TRBJ1-2 NA NA TRBV24-1 TGTGCCACCAGTGATTCTTTTGGCTACACCTTC CATSDSFGYTF
TRBJ1-2 NA NA TRBV6-5 TGTGCCAGCAGTTATCAGGGAGCGGACTATGGCTACACCTTC CASSYQGADYGYTF
TRBJ2-2 NA NA TRBV7-7 TGTGCTAGCAGCCAAGGGGCAGGGCAAGGGGAGCTGTTTTTT CASSQGAGQGELFF
TRBJ1-6 many TRBD1 TRBV13 TGTGCCAGCAGTAGTCCCGGGACAGGGGGAATTTCACCCCTCCACTTT CASSSPGTGGISPLHF
TRBJ1-1 NA NA TRBV9 TGTGCCAGCAGCGTAAGTCTGGGGAACACTGAAGCTTTCTTT CASSVSLGNTEAFF
TRBJ2-3 NA TRBD2 TRBV20-1 TGCAGTGCTAGACCCTATGGGGAGCGGGAGGGCGACACAGATACGCAGTATTTT CSARPYGEREGDTDTQYF
TRBJ2-5 many NA TRBV5-1 TGCGCCAGCAGCTTTTACAGAAACCAAGAGACCCAGTACTTC CASSFYRNQETQYF
TRBJ1-4 many NA TRBV5-6 TGTGCCAGCAGCGCCGACATTGGGGAAACTAATGAAAAACTGTTTTTT CASSADIGETNEKLFF
TRBJ2-5 NA NA TRBV24-1 TGTGCTACCAGCAACCAAGAGACCCAGTACTTC CATSNQETQYF
TRBJ2-7 NA TRBD1 TRBV24-1 TGTGCCACCATTCTGTTATCAGGGGGCTACGAGCAGTACTTC CATILLSGGYEQYF
TRBJ1-1 once NA TRBV11-2 TGTGCCAGCAGCTCCCCCAGGATCCCGCACCCTGAAGCTTTCTTT CASSSPRIPHPEAFF
TRBJ2-6 few NA TRBV28 TGTGCCAGCAGTTTATTGGGTGCCTCTAATCGTGGCAACGTCCTGACTTTC CASSLLGASNRGNVLTF